The text below deals with one T cell receptor beta chain. The data stem from a study of blood T cell repertoires in COVID-19. The protocol was immunoSEQ multiplex PCR, while the TCRdb copy is restricted to in-frame clones and leaves out a portion. The sample consists of over 200,000 clones, about 80% of them appearing once. Losses at the gene ends were 4 bases for V and 7 bases for J; bases not matched to a gene: 8. CDR1 is GTSNPN, CDR2 SVGIG, per germline (reference sequence). The CDR3 sequence is 14 residues long. The receptor was derived from a man aged 50 to 60 with active or convalescent COVID-19. Sequences were obtained from peripheral blood. The chain uses TRBV30 and TRBJ1-4; 8 positions match TRBD1. This CDR3 reads CAWTRTGQGEKLFF. The CDR3 DNA sequence: TGTGCCTGGACCCGAACTGGACAGGGTGAAAAACTGTTTTTT.